This T cell receptor beta chain was recovered during a study of blood T cell repertoires in COVID-19. Across the whole study: From T cells, B-cell-depleted T cells, or PBMCs came the material, which was cDNA or gDNA.

Germline V lookup: CDR1 KGHSH, CDR2 LQKENI. V dropped 0 bases and J dropped 5 bases, with 12 bases sitting between them. The CDR3 covers 15 residues. Assay: immunoSEQ multiplex PCR; the TCRdb copy retains only in-frame clones and omits some. The repertoire holds about 410,000 clones, approximately 90% seen once, with under 1.5% in the top ten. This TCR came from a woman between 25 and 40 years old with active or convalescent COVID-19. The sample comprised peripheral blood. The J gene is TRBJ2-3, the V gene TRBV18; D possibly corresponds to TRBD2 (6 bases). The CDR3 DNA reads TGTGCCAGCTCACCACCCGGGGGAAACCAAGATACGCAGTATTTT. Protein: CASSPPGGNQDTQYF.